This paragraph reports one TCR beta chain. Its antigen remains unidentified. A read error may produce the germline difference seen at one junction end. This entry is derived from a study of tumor-infiltrating lymphocytes in primary liver carcinoma. Across the study: Productive TCRbeta read counts per sample ran from roughly 3.8 to 7.5 million and were similar across tissue types.

General study findings and limits: Tumor specimens were characterized by a significantly higher top-250-clone fraction than blood (p = 0.039). Overlap in tumor-adjacent and tumor-blood pairs fell below that of tumor region pairs.

The germline CDR1 and CDR2 sequences are MNHEY and SVGAGI. This CDR3 contains 14 residues. Unsorted bulk tissue, 20-30 mg of it, served as the source for co-extraction of RNA and DNA. With a constant-region primer, TCR beta cDNA was made from approximately 510 ng of total RNA. Researchers made the TCR beta libraries by running three nested multiplex PCR rounds with slightly modified ARM-PCR. In the first two PCR rounds, TRBV1-TRBV30 forward primers were paired with a C-beta reverse primer, and each round lasted about 9 cycles. MiXCR, run by TCRdb on the multiplex PCR reads, gives a single entry per CDR3 protein. The sample shows 90,000 to 150,000 distinct CDR3 sequences, approximately 68% of them seen only once.

This TCR came from an older woman with primary liver carcinoma and hepatitis B virus infection. The specimen was tumor-adjacent normal liver tissue. V gene TRBV6-5 combines with J gene TRBJ2-5; D remains unclear. The CDR3 DNA reads TGTGCCAACACCAATAGTAGAAACCAAGAGACCCAGTACTTT. This gives the protein CANTNSRNQETQYF.